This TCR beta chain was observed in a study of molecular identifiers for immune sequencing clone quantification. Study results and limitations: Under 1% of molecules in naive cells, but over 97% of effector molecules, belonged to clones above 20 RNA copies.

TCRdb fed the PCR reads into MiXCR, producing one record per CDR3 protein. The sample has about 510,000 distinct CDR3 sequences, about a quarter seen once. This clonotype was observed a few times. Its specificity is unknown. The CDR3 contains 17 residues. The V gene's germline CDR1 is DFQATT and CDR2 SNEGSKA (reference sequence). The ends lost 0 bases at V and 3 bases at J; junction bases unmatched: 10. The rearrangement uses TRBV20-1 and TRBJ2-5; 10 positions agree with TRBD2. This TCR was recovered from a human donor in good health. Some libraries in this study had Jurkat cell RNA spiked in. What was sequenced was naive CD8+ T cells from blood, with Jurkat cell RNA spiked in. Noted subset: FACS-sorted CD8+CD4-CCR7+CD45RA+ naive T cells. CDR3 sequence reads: CSARDHNSGGSEETQYF. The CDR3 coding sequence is TGCAGTGCTAGAGATCACAATAGCGGGGGGTCAGAAGAGACCCAGTACTTC.